These 15 T cell receptor beta chains were sequenced from one sample in a study of glioma-infiltrating T cells after dendritic cell vaccination. Profiled with immunoSEQ multiplex PCR; TCRdb holds only in-frame clones, not every one. The profile covers tens of thousands of clones, with more than 75% appearing a single time and roughly 8.5% taken by the ten largest. This sample's time point: after dendritic cell vaccination, including at tumor progression/relapse. The sample consisted of blood, taken after dendritic cell vaccination. The receptor source for this set is a human donor with glioblastoma.

The V gene is TRBV9, the J gene TRBJ1-1; D not resolved. There are 13 residues in the CDR3. Trimming stripped 4 bases from V and 8 bases from J, with 15 bases between. Per germline, CDR1 SGDLS and CDR2 YYNGEE. The CDR3 bases are TGTGCCAGCAGCACTCGCGGTCCGGGGGAAGCTTTCTTT. It translates to CASSTRGPGEAFF.

The chain carries TRBV7-6 and TRBJ2-7; a possible D gene is TRBD2 (7 bases). Germline V gene sequence: CDR1 SGHVS, CDR2 FNYEAQ. Trimming left V 2 bases short and J 0 bases short, with 14 bases between. CDR3 length equals 16 residues. The CDR3 here is CASSLLLGGPSYEQYF. CDR3 DNA: TGTGCCAGCAGCTTATTGCTGGGGGGGCCCTCCTACGAGCAGTACTTC.

To note about this clone: Different DNA sequences within this sample yield the same CDR3. This sequence joins TRBV13 and TRBJ2-1; 12 positions match TRBD2. V was pared by 4 bases and J by 4 bases, with 2 bases of the junction left unmatched. Germline lookup yields CDR1 PRHDT and CDR2 FYEKMQ (reference sequence). This CDR3 is 15 amino acids long. The CDR3 here is CASSSSGGAYNEQFF. CDR3 bases: TGTGCCAGCAGCTCTAGCGGGGGGGCATACAATGAGCAGTTCTTC.

This rearrangement joins TRBV10-3 to TRBJ2-3, with D possibly being TRBD1 (6 bases). Trimming shortened V by 4 bases and J by 3 bases, and 14 bases separated the two germline ends. The germline V gene encodes CDR1 ENHRY and CDR2 SYGVKD. CDR3 length equals 15 residues. The CDR3 bases are TGTGCCATCAGTGGGGGCCGAGGGGGAACAGATACGCAGTATTTT. It yields the protein CAISGGRGGTDTQYF.

This chain links TRBV6-4 with TRBJ1-3, with 10 bases identical to TRBD1. The CDR3 is 15 residues long. Germline assignment: CDR1 MRHNA and CDR2 SNTAGT. Germline trimming cut 2 bases from V and 6 bases from J; bases unmatched to any gene: 4. The DNA for the CDR3 is TGTGCCAGCAGTGACGGGGGACAGGGGAAAAACACCATATATTTT. Residues: CASSDGGQGKNTIYF.

Only one count was recorded for this clone. The rearrangement links TRBV6-5 to TRBJ1-4; 12 nucleotides align to TRBD1. V lost 4 bases, J lost 10 bases, and 10 bases stayed unmatched. Germline CDR1 is MNHEY and CDR2 is SVGAGI. The CDR3 runs to 16 residues. CDR3 amino acids: CASSSRDRGLSGKLFF. CDR3 nucleotide sequence: TGTGCCAGCAGTTCCCGGGACAGGGGGCTCTCTGGAAAACTGTTTTTT.

For this clone: In the same sample, other DNA sequences code for this CDR3. J is TRBJ2-3 and V is TRBV4-3; D is possibly TRBD2 (5 bases). Germline CDR1 and CDR2: LGHNA and YSLEER. This CDR3 contains 14 residues. V was cut by 1 base and J by 3 bases, with 8 bases left in between. Here the CDR3 DNA reads TGCGCCAGCAGCCAAGCGGGGTTGACAGATACGCAGTATTTT. It is translated as CASSQAGLTDTQYF.

The chain has TRBV18 and TRBJ1-1; D remains ambiguous. Germline CDR1 reads KGHSH; CDR2 reads LQKENI. V lost 4 bases and J lost 3, with 12 bases in between. The CDR3 totals 14 residues. CDR3 sequence: CASSQEHRDTEAFF. The CDR3 region has the DNA TGTGCCAGCTCACAGGAGCACCGGGACACTGAAGCTTTCTTT.

This sequence joins TRBV9 and TRBJ2-3, with 8 bases aligning to TRBD2. This CDR3 contains 14 residues. Trimming cost V 4 bases and J 3 bases; bases outside gene matches: 4. The germline CDR1 and CDR2 sequences are SGDLS and YYNGEE. CDR3: CASSTSGGTDTQYF. In DNA, the CDR3 is TGTGCCAGCAGCACGAGCGGGGGAACAGATACGCAGTATTTT.

The chain recombines TRBV4-1 with TRBJ2-7; TRBD2 might be the D (5 bases). The CDR3 is made up of 14 amino acids. Trimming took 4 bases from V and 6 from J, leaving 16 bases between them. CDR1 is MGHRA, CDR2 YSYEKL, per germline. This CDR3 reads CASSRSGSRGEQYF. The CDR3 DNA reads as TGCGCCAGCAGCCGGTCGGGGTCCCGGGGCGAGCAGTACTTC.

In regard to this clone: One end of the junction varies from germline; a read error may be responsible. This chain links TRBV5-1 with TRBJ2-7; tentatively, D is TRBD2 (5 bases). From germline, CDR1 is SGHRS and CDR2 YFSETQ. The CDR3 is 13 residues long. This CDR3 is CASSLGDDYGQYF. The CDR3 DNA is TGCGCCAGCAGCTTGGGGGATGACTACGGGCAGTACTTC.

This chain uses TRBV19 with TRBJ2-7, with D possibly being TRBD1 (7 bases). CDR3 length equals 15 residues. Germline V gene lookup returns CDR1 LNHDA and CDR2 SQIVND (reference sequence). Trimming cost V 1 base and J 4 bases, with 14 bases left between them. DNA of the CDR3: TGTGCCAGTAGTATAGCAGGGGGGCTACATTACGAGCAGTACTTC. Translated, it gives CASSIAGGLHYEQYF.

The CDR3 DNA follows: TGTGCCAGCAGCCAATTCCGGGGTATAGCCTACGAGCAGTACTTC. Translation: CASSQFRGIAYEQYF. The rearrangement uses TRBV16 and TRBJ2-7; maybe TRBD2 (5 bases). Germline V CDR1 and CDR2: KGHSY, FQNENV. The CDR3 loop spans 15 amino acids. V was cut by 1 base and J by 2 bases, with 12 bases left in between.

The chain combines TRBV7-9 with TRBJ2-7, with TRBD2 matching 11 bases. CDR3 length: 15 amino acids. Germline CDR1 and CDR2: SEHNR and FQNEAQ (reference sequence). The junction had 7 bases not matched to a gene; V was cut back by 5 bases and J by 4 bases. The DNA for the CDR3 is TGTGCCAGCAGCGACAGACTAGCGGGGAGTTACGAGCAGTACTTC. Amino acid sequence: CASSDRLAGSYEQYF.

The CDR3 sequence: CASSWDRDTEAFF. As DNA, the CDR3 is TGTGCCAGCAGCTGGGACAGAGACACTGAAGCTTTCTTT. V is TRBV6-1 and J is TRBJ1-1; 7 bases are a match to TRBD1. Germline V CDR1 and CDR2: MNHNS, SASEGT. Trimming cost V 6 bases and J 3 bases; bases outside gene matches: 4. There are 13 residues in the CDR3.